This TCR beta chain was captured in a study of T cell responses to AZD1222 COVID-19 vaccine. Deletions cut 7 bases from V and 5 bases from J, with 21 bases between. There are 15 residues in the CDR3. Germline assignment: CDR1 SGHNT and CDR2 YYREEE (reference sequence). Clones were read by immunoSEQ multiplex PCR, and TCRdb kept only the in-frame ones, dropping some. This sample has roughly 190,000 clones, with over 85% found just once. V and J are TRBV5-4 and TRBJ1-1; D remains unclear. This sequence originates from an adult who received the MenACWY meningococcal vaccine as a control. The starting material was peripheral blood, obtained 28 days after the second dose of the MenACWY control vaccine. CDR3 bases: TGTGCCAGCGGGGTAGGGTTTTCACCGGGAACTGAAGCTTTCTTT. It yields the protein CASGVGFSPGTEAFF. Complete variable domain (other parts from reference TRBV5-4 and TRBJ1-1): ETGVTQSPTHLIKTRGQQVTLRCSSQSGHNTVSWYQQALGQGPQFIFQYYREEENGRGNFPPRFSGLQFPNYSSELNVNALELDDSALYLCASGVGFSPGTEAFFGQGTRLTVV.